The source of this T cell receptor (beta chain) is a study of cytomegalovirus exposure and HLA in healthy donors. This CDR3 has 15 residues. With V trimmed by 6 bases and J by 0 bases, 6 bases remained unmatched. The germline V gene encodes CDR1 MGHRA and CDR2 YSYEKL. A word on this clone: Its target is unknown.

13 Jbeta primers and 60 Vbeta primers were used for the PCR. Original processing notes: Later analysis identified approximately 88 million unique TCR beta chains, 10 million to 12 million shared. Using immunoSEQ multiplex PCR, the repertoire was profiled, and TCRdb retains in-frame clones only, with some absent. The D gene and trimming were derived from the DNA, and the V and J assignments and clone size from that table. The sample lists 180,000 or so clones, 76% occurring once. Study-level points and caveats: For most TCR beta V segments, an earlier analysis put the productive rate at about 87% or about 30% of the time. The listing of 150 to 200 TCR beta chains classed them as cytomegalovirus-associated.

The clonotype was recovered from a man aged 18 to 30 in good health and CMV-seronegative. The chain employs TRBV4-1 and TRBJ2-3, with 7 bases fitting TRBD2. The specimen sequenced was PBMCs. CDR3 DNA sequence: TGCGCCAGCAGTAGGGACTACACTAGCACAGATACGCAGTATTTT. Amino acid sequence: CASSRDYTSTDTQYF.